This T cell receptor (beta chain) was recovered during a study of blood T cell repertoires in COVID-19. Per the study methods: Researchers report that nucleated cell counts were estimated from reference gene primer amplification. Measured with immunoSEQ multiplex PCR; TCRdb has only the in-frame clones, and not every one. V, J and clone size are those of that table, while D and trimming were read from the DNA. The repertoire holds a few hundred thousand clones, with around nine tenths as singletons. Germline values: CDR1 MDHEN, CDR2 SYDVKM. The J segment lost 4 bases and the V segment lost 3 bases, leaving 4 bases of the junction unmatched. This CDR3 contains 15 residues. The recovered donors of Cohort 3 showed two negative PCRs, clearance, or symptom resolution.

The TCR originated in a woman aged 45 to 65 who had recovered from COVID-19. This chain uses TRBV28 with TRBJ2-5, with 11 bases aligning to TRBD1. Input material: PBMCs or T cells enriched from blood (not recorded which). The CDR3 region is CASSLDRGQGETQYF. The CDR3 DNA reads TGTGCCAGCAGTTTGGACAGGGGGCAGGGAGAGACCCAGTACTTC.